Listed below are T cell receptor beta chains from one sample, sequenced in a study of T cell repertoires in cytomegalovirus infection. The antigens for these receptors are not known. Each CDR3 protein gets one entry after TCRdb re-called the reads with MiXCR. Here the sample spans 900,000 to 950,000 distinct CDR3 sequences, less than 35% being singletons. Sequencing used cultured CD8+ T cells from PBMCs, obtained from culture after CMV antigen stimulation. These receptors were taken from a human donor in good health (CMV status not recorded). Some clones in this sample may be carry-over from other donors' samples. Both conserved end residues are part of each CDR3. D genes are given only for firm matches. Part of the rows lack a size; the others show once, few, many or a class for expanded clones.

v_call: TRBV12-3/TRBV12-4; clone_size: .; d_call: TRBD2; j_call: TRBJ2-7; cdr3_aa: CASSAGGGPSYEQYF; cdr3_nt: TGTGCCAGCAGCGCGGGGGGGGGGCCCTCCTACGAGCAGTACTTC
v_call: TRBV6-2/TRBV6-3; clone_size: many; d_call: .; j_call: TRBJ1-5; cdr3_aa: CASSWAVDSNQPQHF; cdr3_nt: TGTGCCAGCAGTTGGGCTGTTGATAGCAATCAGCCCCAGCATTTT
v_call: TRBV7-3; clone_size: .; d_call: TRBD2; j_call: TRBJ2-2; cdr3_aa: CASSPSAGFSSTGELFF; cdr3_nt: TGTGCCAGCAGCCCCTCAGCGGGGTTCTCGAGCACCGGGGAGCTGTTTTTT
v_call: TRBV7-2; clone_size: few; d_call: .; j_call: TRBJ2-5; cdr3_aa: CASSPRARETQYF; cdr3_nt: TGTGCCAGCAGCCCTCGGGCTCGAGAGACCCAGTACTTC
v_call: TRBV7-9; clone_size: .; d_call: TRBD2; j_call: TRBJ2-3; cdr3_aa: CASSSFPTSSGTTDTQYF; cdr3_nt: TGTGCCAGCAGCTCCTTTCCCACGTCTAGCGGGACCACAGATACGCAGTATTTT
v_call: TRBV7-9; clone_size: .; d_call: TRBD1; j_call: TRBJ2-4; cdr3_aa: CASSTHSTGLLAKNIQYF; cdr3_nt: TGTGCCAGCAGCACCCACTCGACAGGGCTCTTAGCCAAAAACATTCAGTACTTC
v_call: TRBV2; clone_size: few; d_call: .; j_call: TRBJ1-6; cdr3_aa: CASSGDGNSPLHF; cdr3_nt: TGTGCCAGCAGTGGGGACGGTAATTCACCCCTCCACTTT
v_call: TRBV12-3/TRBV12-4; clone_size: few; d_call: TRBD1; j_call: TRBJ2-7; cdr3_aa: CASSGPGQGNYEQYF; cdr3_nt: TGTGCCAGCAGTGGACCGGGACAGGGGAACTACGAGCAGTACTTC
v_call: TRBV27; clone_size: once; d_call: .; j_call: TRBJ2-7; cdr3_aa: CASSSLGGLNEQYF; cdr3_nt: TGTGCCAGCAGTTCCCTTGGAGGGCTCAACGAGCAGTACTTC
v_call: TRBV4-1; clone_size: .; d_call: TRBD1; j_call: TRBJ1-5; cdr3_aa: CASSQYTGAGSNRPQHF; cdr3_nt: TGCGCCAGCAGCCAATACACAGGGGCCGGTAGCAATCGGCCCCAGCATTTT
v_call: TRBV4-1; clone_size: .; d_call: .; j_call: TRBJ2-2; cdr3_aa: CASSQDSVTLRELFF; cdr3_nt: TGCGCCAGCAGCCAAGATAGCGTCACCTTAAGGGAGCTGTTTTTT
v_call: TRBV5-8; clone_size: many; d_call: .; j_call: TRBJ2-3; cdr3_aa: CASSLEGFSTDTQYF; cdr3_nt: TGTGCCAGCAGCTTGGAGGGGTTTAGCACAGATACGCAGTATTTT
v_call: TRBV9; clone_size: few; d_call: .; j_call: TRBJ1-6; cdr3_aa: CASSVEGVNSPLHF; cdr3_nt: TGTGCCAGCAGCGTAGAGGGAGTTAATTCACCCCTCCACTTT
v_call: TRBV27; clone_size: few; d_call: .; j_call: TRBJ1-5; cdr3_aa: CASSRSLNQPQHF; cdr3_nt: TGTGCCAGCAGCCGATCCCTCAATCAGCCCCAGCATTTT
v_call: TRBV28; clone_size: .; d_call: TRBD2; j_call: TRBJ2-5; cdr3_aa: CASSFNGGAGGETQYF; cdr3_nt: TGTGCCAGCAGTTTTAACGGGGGGGCCGGGGGAGAGACCCAGTACTTC
v_call: TRBV7-6; clone_size: few; d_call: .; j_call: TRBJ1-5; cdr3_aa: CASSFIPGSNQPQHF; cdr3_nt: TGTGCCAGCAGCTTTATACCCGGGAGCAATCAGCCCCAGCATTTT
v_call: TRBV6-5; clone_size: .; d_call: TRBD1; j_call: TRBJ1-2; cdr3_aa: CASSREGTGVDGYTF; cdr3_nt: TGTGCCAGCAGTAGAGAAGGGACAGGGGTTGATGGCTACACCTTC
v_call: TRBV20-1; clone_size: few; d_call: .; j_call: TRBJ1-2; cdr3_aa: CSARDEGPPAGYGYTF; cdr3_nt: TGCAGTGCTAGAGATGAGGGCCCCCCAGCAGGCTATGGCTACACCTTC
v_call: TRBV2; clone_size: .; d_call: .; j_call: TRBJ1-4; cdr3_aa: CASSAAPGAGEKLFF; cdr3_nt: TGTGCCAGCAGTGCCGCGCCCGGGGCGGGTGAAAAACTGTTTTTT
v_call: TRBV7-9; clone_size: .; d_call: .; j_call: TRBJ1-2; cdr3_aa: CASSPRWAFYGYTF; cdr3_nt: TGTGCCAGCAGCCCTCGGTGGGCCTTTTATGGCTACACCTTC
v_call: TRBV6-5; clone_size: .; d_call: TRBD1; j_call: TRBJ1-1; cdr3_aa: CASSYLGTGVGFDTEAFF; cdr3_nt: TGTGCCAGCAGTTACCTTGGGACAGGGGTTGGCTTTGACACTGAAGCTTTCTTT
v_call: TRBV7-6; clone_size: once; d_call: .; j_call: TRBJ2-3; cdr3_aa: CTSSIFPSSGNTDTQYF; cdr3_nt: TGTACCAGCAGTATTTTCCCCTCTTCGGGGAACACAGATACGCAGTATTTT
v_call: TRBV6-5; clone_size: .; d_call: TRBD1; j_call: TRBJ2-1; cdr3_aa: CASSPDRGGEQFF; cdr3_nt: TGTGCCAGCAGTCCCGACAGGGGGGGTGAGCAGTTCTTC
v_call: TRBV6-5; clone_size: few; d_call: TRBD2; j_call: TRBJ2-5; cdr3_aa: CASSETSRWETQYF; cdr3_nt: TGTGCCAGCAGTGAGACTAGCAGATGGGAGACCCAGTACTTC
v_call: TRBV7-4; clone_size: .; d_call: TRBD1; j_call: TRBJ2-3; cdr3_aa: CASSFPGTGSTDTQYF; cdr3_nt: TGTGCCAGCAGCTTCCCTGGGACAGGGAGCACAGATACGCAGTATTTT
v_call: TRBV6-2/TRBV6-3; clone_size: many; d_call: TRBD2; j_call: TRBJ2-5; cdr3_aa: CASSYRTSGHQETQYF; cdr3_nt: TGTGCCAGCAGTTACCGGACTAGCGGGCATCAAGAGACCCAGTACTTC
v_call: TRBV6-2/TRBV6-3; clone_size: .; d_call: .; j_call: TRBJ1-1; cdr3_aa: CASSKTGTAAFF; cdr3_nt: TGTGCCAGCAGCAAAACAGGGACGGCGGCTTTCTTT
v_call: TRBV7-8; clone_size: .; d_call: TRBD2; j_call: TRBJ2-5; cdr3_aa: CASSFLSGGERETQYF; cdr3_nt: TGTGCCAGCAGCTTCCTTAGCGGGGGAGAACGGGAGACCCAGTACTTC
v_call: TRBV4-1; clone_size: .; d_call: .; j_call: TRBJ1-2; cdr3_aa: CASTPDQGSVGYTF; cdr3_nt: TGCGCCAGCACCCCAGACCAGGGGTCAGTCGGCTACACCTTC
v_call: TRBV6-1; clone_size: few; d_call: TRBD2; j_call: TRBJ2-1; cdr3_aa: CASSPTSSGGPGNEQFF; cdr3_nt: TGTGCCAGCAGTCCTACTTCTTCGGGGGGGCCGGGAAATGAGCAGTTCTTC
v_call: TRBV18; clone_size: .; d_call: .; j_call: TRBJ2-5; cdr3_aa: CASSPINEGEETQYF; cdr3_nt: TGTGCCAGCTCACCGATAAATGAGGGAGAAGAGACCCAGTACTTC
v_call: TRBV28; clone_size: .; d_call: TRBD1; j_call: TRBJ1-5; cdr3_aa: CASRRGLGNQPQHF; cdr3_nt: TGTGCCAGCAGGAGGGGGCTCGGCAATCAGCCCCAGCATTTT
v_call: TRBV19; clone_size: .; d_call: .; j_call: TRBJ1-1; cdr3_aa: CASSISQDTEAFF; cdr3_nt: TGTGCCAGTAGTATAAGTCAAGACACTGAAGCTTTCTTT
v_call: TRBV9; clone_size: few; d_call: TRBD2; j_call: TRBJ2-7; cdr3_aa: CASSTHPGLAGDEQYF; cdr3_nt: TGTGCCAGCAGCACACACCCGGGACTAGCGGGCGACGAGCAGTACTTC
v_call: TRBV19; clone_size: few; d_call: .; j_call: TRBJ2-5; cdr3_aa: CASSSLAGAQRGTQYF; cdr3_nt: TGTGCCAGTAGTTCCCTGGCGGGGGCCCAGCGGGGGACCCAGTACTTC
v_call: TRBV7-9; clone_size: .; d_call: TRBD2; j_call: TRBJ2-3; cdr3_aa: CASNTAMTSGARGSTDTQYF; cdr3_nt: TGTGCCAGCAACACTGCGATGACTAGCGGGGCCCGCGGAAGCACAGATACGCAGTATTTT
v_call: TRBV4-1; clone_size: .; d_call: .; j_call: TRBJ1-5; cdr3_aa: CASSDERDQPQHF; cdr3_nt: TGCGCCAGCAGCGATGAAAGAGATCAGCCCCAGCATTTT
v_call: TRBV29-1; clone_size: .; d_call: TRBD1; j_call: TRBJ1-1; cdr3_aa: CSVEQGAGEAFF; cdr3_nt: TGCAGCGTTGAGCAGGGGGCGGGCGAAGCTTTCTTT
v_call: TRBV12-3/TRBV12-4; clone_size: .; d_call: TRBD2; j_call: TRBJ2-2; cdr3_aa: CASSTRILAGGNTGELFF; cdr3_nt: TGTGCCAGCAGTACCCGGATACTAGCGGGGGGGAACACCGGGGAGCTGTTTTTT
v_call: TRBV29-1; clone_size: .; d_call: TRBD1; j_call: TRBJ2-3; cdr3_aa: CGLPGQGGHTQYF; cdr3_nt: TGCGGCCTCCCGGGACAGGGGGGCCATACGCAGTATTTT
v_call: TRBV5-1; clone_size: .; d_call: TRBD1; j_call: TRBJ2-3; cdr3_aa: CASSWRGTGGVDTQYF; cdr3_nt: TGCGCCAGCAGCTGGAGGGGGACAGGGGGCGTAGATACGCAGTATTTT
v_call: TRBV20-1; clone_size: few; d_call: .; j_call: TRBJ1-5; cdr3_aa: CSARDRVNSNQPQHF; cdr3_nt: TGCAGTGCTAGAGATCGAGTTAATAGCAATCAGCCCCAGCATTTT
v_call: TRBV6-5; clone_size: .; d_call: .; j_call: TRBJ2-2; cdr3_aa: CASSYALGPGELFF; cdr3_nt: TGTGCCAGCAGTTATGCTCTCGGCCCGGGGGAGCTGTTTTTT
v_call: TRBV5-4; clone_size: .; d_call: .; j_call: TRBJ2-4; cdr3_aa: CASSPPTGEGYLFPAKNIQYF; cdr3_nt: TGTGCCAGCAGCCCTCCAACAGGGGAGGGGTACTTGTTCCCAGCCAAAAACATTCAGTACTTC
v_call: TRBV7-3; clone_size: few; d_call: TRBD1; j_call: TRBJ2-3; cdr3_aa: CASSSGGWADTQYF; cdr3_nt: TGTGCCAGCAGCTCAGGGGGCTGGGCAGATACGCAGTATTTT
v_call: TRBV27; clone_size: once; d_call: .; j_call: TRBJ2-1; cdr3_aa: CASSLIGPGDGEQFF; cdr3_nt: TGTGCCAGCAGTTTAATTGGGCCGGGTGATGGTGAGCAGTTCTTC
v_call: TRBV14; clone_size: .; d_call: .; j_call: TRBJ2-1; cdr3_aa: CASSRERWDEQFF; cdr3_nt: TGTGCCAGCAGCCGGGAACGTTGGGATGAGCAGTTCTTC
v_call: TRBV10-3; clone_size: .; d_call: .; j_call: TRBJ1-2; cdr3_aa: CAIKRTDYGYTF; cdr3_nt: TGTGCCATTAAACGGACAGACTATGGCTACACCTTC